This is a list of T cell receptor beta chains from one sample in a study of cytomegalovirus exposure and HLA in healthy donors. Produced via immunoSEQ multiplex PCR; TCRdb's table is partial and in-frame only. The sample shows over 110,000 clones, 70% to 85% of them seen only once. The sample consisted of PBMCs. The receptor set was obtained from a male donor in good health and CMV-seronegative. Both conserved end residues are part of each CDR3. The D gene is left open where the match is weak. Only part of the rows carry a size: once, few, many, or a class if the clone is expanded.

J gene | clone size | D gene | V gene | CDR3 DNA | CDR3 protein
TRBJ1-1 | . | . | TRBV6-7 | TGTGCCAGCAGTCCTCCCCCCCGGACAGACACTGAAGCTTTCTTT | CASSPPPRTDTEAFF
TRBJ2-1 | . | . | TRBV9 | TGTGCCAGCAGCGTTTACTCCCGGGATGAGCAGTTCTTC | CASSVYSRDEQFF
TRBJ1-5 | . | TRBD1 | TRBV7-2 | TGTGCCAGCAGCCCGGGACAGACTAGCAATCAGCCCCAGCATTTT | CASSPGQTSNQPQHF
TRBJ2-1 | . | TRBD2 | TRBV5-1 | TGCGCCAGCAGCCCCTTAACTAGCGGGATTCGAAATGAGCAGTTCTTC | CASSPLTSGIRNEQFF
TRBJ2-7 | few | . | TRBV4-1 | TGCGCCAGCAGCCTACGCGGGGCTTACGAGCAGTACTTC | CASSLRGAYEQYF
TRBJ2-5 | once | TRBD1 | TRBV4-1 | TGCGCCAGCAGCCACGACCCCAGGACAGGGAAAGAGACCCAGTACTTC | CASSHDPRTGKETQYF
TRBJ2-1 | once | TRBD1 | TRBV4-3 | TGCGCCAGCAGCCAACTACAGGGGAATGAGCAGTTCTTC | CASSQLQGNEQFF
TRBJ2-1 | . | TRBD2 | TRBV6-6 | TGTGCCAGCAGGGGACTAGCGCTCAGGGAGCAGTTCTTC | CASRGLALREQFF
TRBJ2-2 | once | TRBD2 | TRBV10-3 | TGTGCCATCAGTGACGGGAGGAGGGACACCGGGGAGCTGTTTTTT | CAISDGRRDTGELFF
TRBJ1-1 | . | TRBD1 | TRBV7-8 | TGTGCCAGCAGCCCCAGGGGGTCTAACACTGAAGCTTTCTTT | CASSPRGSNTEAFF
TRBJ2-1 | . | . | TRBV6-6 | TGTGCCAGCAGTTCTTTTACAGGGAATGAGCAGTTCTTC | CASSSFTGNEQFF
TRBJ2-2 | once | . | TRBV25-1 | TGTGCCAGCAGTGATAGGGGTTTCACCGGGGAGCTGTTTTTT | CASSDRGFTGELFF
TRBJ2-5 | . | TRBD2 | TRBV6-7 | TGTGCCAGCAGCCTTCCGGGACTAGCCACCTGGGAGCAGTACTTC | CASSLPGLATWEQYF
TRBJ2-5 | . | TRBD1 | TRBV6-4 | TGTGCCAGCAGTGACTCGACAGGGCGGGCCAGCTTAAAAGAGACCCAGTACTTC | CASSDSTGRASLKETQYF
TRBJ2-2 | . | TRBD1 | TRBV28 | TGTGCCAGCAGTCCCGGACAGGGTGGAGTCACCGGGGAGCTGTTTTTT | CASSPGQGGVTGELFF
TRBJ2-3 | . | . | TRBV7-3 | TGTGCCAGCAGCTTTACCGGGAAAAAGCAGTATTTT | CASSFTGKKQYF
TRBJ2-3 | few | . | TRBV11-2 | TGTGCCAGCAGCCCTCCTCTCACAGATACGCAGTATTTT | CASSPPLTDTQYF
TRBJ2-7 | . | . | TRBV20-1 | TGCAGTGCTAGAGTAGACGAGCAGTACTTC | CSARVDEQYF
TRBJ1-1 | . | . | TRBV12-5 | TGTGCTAGTGGTTTGCAAGCGACAGCCACGATTGCCCCTGAAGCTTTCTTT | CASGLQATATIAPEAFF
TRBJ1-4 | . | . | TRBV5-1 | TGCGCCAGCAGCTTGGGGCAGGGGATAGAAAAACTGTTTTTT | CASSLGQGIEKLFF
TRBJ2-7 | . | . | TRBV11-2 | TGTGCCAGCAGCTTATCGACAGCCCCATCCTACGAGCAGTACTTC | CASSLSTAPSYEQYF
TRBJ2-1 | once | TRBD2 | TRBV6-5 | TGTGCCAGCAGTCTCCTCAGCGGGGCCGAGCAGTTCTTC | CASSLLSGAEQFF
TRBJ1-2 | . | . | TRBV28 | TGTGCCAGCAGTTTAGACGGGAGTTATGGCTACACCTTC | CASSLDGSYGYTF
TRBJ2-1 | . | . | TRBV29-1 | TGCAGCGCTTATAACAATGAGCAGTTCTTC | CSAYNNEQFF
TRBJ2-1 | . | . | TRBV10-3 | TGTGCCATCAGGGGGGGACAGCCGGAACAAATCCATGAGCAGTTCTTC | CAIRGGQPEQIHEQFF
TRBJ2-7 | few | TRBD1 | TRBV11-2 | TGTGCCAGCAGCTTAGACCCAAGAGCAGGGGGTTACGAGCAGTACTTC | CASSLDPRAGGYEQYF
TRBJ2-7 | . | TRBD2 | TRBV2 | TGTGCCAGCAGACCGGGACTAGCGGGAGTAGAGCAGTACTTC | CASRPGLAGVEQYF
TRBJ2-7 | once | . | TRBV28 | TGTGCCATCCGGGACTACGAGCAGTACTTC | CAIRDYEQYF
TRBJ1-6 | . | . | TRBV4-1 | TGCGCCAGCAGCCAAGACCAGGGGATTTCACCCCTCCACTTT | CASSQDQGISPLHF
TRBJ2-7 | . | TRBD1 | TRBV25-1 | TGTGCCGCCCGCGCGGGACAGGGATCCTCCTACGAGCAGTACTTC | CAARAGQGSSYEQYF
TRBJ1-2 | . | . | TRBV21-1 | TGTGCCAGCAGCAAAGGACAGGTGGTGGACGGCTACACCTTC | CASSKGQVVDGYTF
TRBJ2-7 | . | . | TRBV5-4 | TGTGCCAGCAGAGAAACCGGGACGGGGGTAAGGGACGAGCAGTACTTC | CASRETGTGVRDEQYF
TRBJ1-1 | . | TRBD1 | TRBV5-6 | TGTGCCAGCAGCGAAGGGGGCGTTGGGGCTTTCTTT | CASSEGGVGAFF
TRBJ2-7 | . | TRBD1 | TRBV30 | TGTGCCTGGACCCCCCCCGGGACAGGTGACTACGAGCAGTACTTC | CAWTPPGTGDYEQYF
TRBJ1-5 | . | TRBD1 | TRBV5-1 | TGCGCCAGCAGCTTGGAGACAGGGGTCGGTCAGCCCCAGCATTTT | CASSLETGVGQPQHF
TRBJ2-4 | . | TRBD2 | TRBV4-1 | TGCGCCAGCAGCCTTAGACTCTGGGGAGGGGAGGCCAAAAACATTCAGTACTTC | CASSLRLWGGEAKNIQYF
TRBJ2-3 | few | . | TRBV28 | TGTGCCAGCAGTGGGCGAGGCAGGGTCATTTACAGGGATACGCAGTATTTT | CASSGRGRVIYRDTQYF
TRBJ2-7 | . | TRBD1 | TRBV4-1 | TGCGCCAGCAGCCAAGATCGGACAGGGGGCTACGAGCAGTACTTC | CASSQDRTGGYEQYF
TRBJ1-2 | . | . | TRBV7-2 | TGTGCCAGCAGCTTAGGACAGCATAACTATGGCTACACCTTC | CASSLGQHNYGYTF
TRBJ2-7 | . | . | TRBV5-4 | TGTGCCAGCAGCCCGGGGGGCTCCGAGCAGTACTTC | CASSPGGSEQYF
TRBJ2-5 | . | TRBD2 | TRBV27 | TGTGCCAGCAACCTAGCGGGAGGGGGACAAGAGACCCAGTACTTC | CASNLAGGGQETQYF
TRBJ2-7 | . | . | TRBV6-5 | TGTGCCAGCAGTTACTCACGGAGCTACGAGCAGTACTTC | CASSYSRSYEQYF
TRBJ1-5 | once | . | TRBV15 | TGTGCCACCAGCAGAGATCCTTATAGCAATCAGCCCCAGCATTTT | CATSRDPYSNQPQHF
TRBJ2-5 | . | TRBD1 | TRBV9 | TGTGCCAGCAGCCCGCACGGGACAGGGGGCGAAGAGACCCAGTACTTC | CASSPHGTGGEETQYF
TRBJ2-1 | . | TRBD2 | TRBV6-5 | TGTGCCAGCAGGACTAGCGGGACCCTTGAGCAGTTCTTC | CASRTSGTLEQFF
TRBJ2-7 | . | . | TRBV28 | TGTGCCAGCAGTCGACGCGGGTACTCCTACGAGCAGTACTTC | CASSRRGYSYEQYF
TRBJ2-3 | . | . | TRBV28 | TGTGCCAGCAATACACAGGGCCTCCGCACAGATACGCAGTATTTT | CASNTQGLRTDTQYF
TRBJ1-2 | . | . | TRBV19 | TGTGCCAGTAGCGACTCAGGGGTTTATGGCTACACCTTC | CASSDSGVYGYTF
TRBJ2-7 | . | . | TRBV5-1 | TGCGCCAGCATGCGGGATAGCTCCTACGAGCAGTACTTC | CASMRDSSYEQYF
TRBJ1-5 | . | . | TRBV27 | TGTGCCACCGGGGGGGCGAGCAATCAGCCCCAGCATTTT | CATGGASNQPQHF
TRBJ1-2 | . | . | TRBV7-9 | TGTGCCAGCAGCTTTGGACAGTCTTATGGCTACACCTTC | CASSFGQSYGYTF
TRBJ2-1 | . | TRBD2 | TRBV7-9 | TGTGCCAGCAGCTCTCGACTAGCGGGATACAATGAGCAGTTCTTC | CASSSRLAGYNEQFF
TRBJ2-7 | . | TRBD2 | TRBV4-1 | TGCGCCAGCAGCCCCCGACTAGCGGGACGGTACGAGCAGTACTTC | CASSPRLAGRYEQYF
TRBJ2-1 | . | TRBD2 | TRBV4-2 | TGTGCCAGCAGCCAAGTAGTCGCTAGCGGAACCCACAATGAGCAGTTCTTC | CASSQVVASGTHNEQFF